Sequencing of this T cell receptor beta chain was carried out in a study of blood T cell repertoires in COVID-19. In the study overall: Acute-phase and convalescent COVID-19 samples originated in the United States, Italy and Spain. Sources were T cells, B-cell-depleted T cells, or PBMCs; the material itself was cDNA or gDNA.

Using immunoSEQ multiplex PCR, the repertoire was profiled, and TCRdb retains in-frame clones only, with some absent. Of 360,000 or so clones detected, approximately 84% appear once; the ten largest clones hold 2.5% to 3%. Germline CDR1 and CDR2: MNHEY and SVGAGI. This CDR3 region has 15 residues. Trimming removed 2 bases from V and 1 base from J; junction bases left unmatched: 0. Ages ranged from about 18 to 89 years, with residence in about 24 US areas. The chain uses TRBV6-5 and TRBJ2-5, with 11 bases that match TRBD2. The clonotype comes from a woman younger than 45 who had recovered from COVID-19. The sample was PBMCs or T cells enriched from blood (not recorded which). The CDR3 here is CASSYTSGGQETQYF. The CDR3 region has the DNA TGTGCCAGCAGTTACACTAGCGGGGGCCAAGAGACCCAGTACTTC.